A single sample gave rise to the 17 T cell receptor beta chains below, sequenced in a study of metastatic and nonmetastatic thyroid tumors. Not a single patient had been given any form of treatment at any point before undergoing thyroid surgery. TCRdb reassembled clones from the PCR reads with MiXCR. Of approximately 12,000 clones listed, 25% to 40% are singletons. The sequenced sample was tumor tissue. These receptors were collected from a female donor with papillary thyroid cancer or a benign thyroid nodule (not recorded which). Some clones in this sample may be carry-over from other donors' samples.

CDR3 in amino acids: CSARELEFNEQFF. CDR3 sequence (DNA): TGCAGTGCTAGAGAACTAGAATTCAATGAGCAGTTCTTC. The V call is TRBV20-1, the J call TRBJ2-1, with a possible D match to TRBD2 (5 bases). This CDR3 has 13 amino acids. CDR1 and CDR2 from the germline V gene are DFQATT and SNEGSKA (reference sequence). V was shortened by 0 bases and J by 6 bases, with 9 bases between the two germline ends.

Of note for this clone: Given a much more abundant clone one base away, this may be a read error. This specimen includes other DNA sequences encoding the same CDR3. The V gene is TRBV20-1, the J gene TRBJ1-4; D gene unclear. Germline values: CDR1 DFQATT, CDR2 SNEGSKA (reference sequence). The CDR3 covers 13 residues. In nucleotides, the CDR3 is TGCAGCGCTAGAGGACGGCTTAATGAAAAACTGTTTTTT. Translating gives CSARGRLNEKLFF.

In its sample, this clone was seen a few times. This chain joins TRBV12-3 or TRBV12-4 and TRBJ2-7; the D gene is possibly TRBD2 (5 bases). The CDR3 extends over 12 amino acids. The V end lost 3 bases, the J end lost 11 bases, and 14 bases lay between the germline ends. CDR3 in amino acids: CASSFDGLKEYF. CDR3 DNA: TGTGCCAGCAGTTTTGACGGACTGAAAGAGTACTTC.

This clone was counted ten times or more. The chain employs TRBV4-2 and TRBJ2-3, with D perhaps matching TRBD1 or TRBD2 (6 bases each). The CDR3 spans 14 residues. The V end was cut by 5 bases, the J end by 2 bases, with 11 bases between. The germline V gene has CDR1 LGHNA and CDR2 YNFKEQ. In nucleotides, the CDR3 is TGTGCCAGCAGCGAAAGGGGGGTCACAGATACGCAGTATTTT. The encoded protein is CASSERGVTDTQYF.

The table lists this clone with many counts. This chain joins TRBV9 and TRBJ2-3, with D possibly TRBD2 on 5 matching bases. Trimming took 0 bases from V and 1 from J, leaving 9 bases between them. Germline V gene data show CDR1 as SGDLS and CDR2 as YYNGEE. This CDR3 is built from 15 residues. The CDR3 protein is CASSVVQAGTDTQYF. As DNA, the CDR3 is TGTGCCAGCAGCGTAGTTCAAGCGGGCACAGATACGCAGTATTTT. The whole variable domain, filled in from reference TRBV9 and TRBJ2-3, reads DSGVTQTPKHLITATGQRVTLRCSPRSGDLSVYWYQQSLDQGLQFLIQYYNGEERAKGNILERFSAQQFPDLHSELNLSSLELGDSALYFCASSVVQAGTDTQYFGPGTRLTVL.

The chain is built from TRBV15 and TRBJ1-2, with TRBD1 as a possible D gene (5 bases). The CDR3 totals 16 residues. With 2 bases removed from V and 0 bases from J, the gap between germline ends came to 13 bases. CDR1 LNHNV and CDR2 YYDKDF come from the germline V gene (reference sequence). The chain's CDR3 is CATSRQSRVANYGYTF. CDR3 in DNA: TGTGCCACCAGCAGACAAAGCAGGGTAGCTAACTATGGCTACACCTTC. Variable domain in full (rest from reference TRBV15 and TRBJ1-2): DAMVIQNPRYQVTQFGKPVTLSCSQTLNHNVMYWYQQKSSQAPKLLFHYYDKDFNNEADTPDNFQSRRPNTSFCFLDIRSPGLGDTAMYLCATSRQSRVANYGYTFGSGTRLTVV.

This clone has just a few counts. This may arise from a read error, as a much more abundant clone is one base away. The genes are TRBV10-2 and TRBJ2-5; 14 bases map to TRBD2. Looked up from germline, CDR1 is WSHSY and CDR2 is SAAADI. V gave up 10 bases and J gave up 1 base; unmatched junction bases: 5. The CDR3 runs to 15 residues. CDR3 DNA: TGCGCCATCAGCGGGACTAGCGGGGGCCAAGAGACCCAGTACTTC. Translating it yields CAISGTSGGQETQYF.

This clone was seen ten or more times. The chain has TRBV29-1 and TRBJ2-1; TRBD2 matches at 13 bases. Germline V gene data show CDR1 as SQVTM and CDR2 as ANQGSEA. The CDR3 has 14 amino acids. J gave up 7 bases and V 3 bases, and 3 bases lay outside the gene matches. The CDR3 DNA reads TGCAGCGTTGAGGGACTAGCGGGATGGAATGAGCAGTTCTTC. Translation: CSVEGLAGWNEQFF.

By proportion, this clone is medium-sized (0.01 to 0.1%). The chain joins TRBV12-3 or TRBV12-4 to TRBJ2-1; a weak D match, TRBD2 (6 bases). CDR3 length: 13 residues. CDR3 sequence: CASMGTPNNEQFF. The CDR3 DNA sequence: TGTGCGAGTATGGGGACTCCTAACAATGAGCAGTTCTTC.

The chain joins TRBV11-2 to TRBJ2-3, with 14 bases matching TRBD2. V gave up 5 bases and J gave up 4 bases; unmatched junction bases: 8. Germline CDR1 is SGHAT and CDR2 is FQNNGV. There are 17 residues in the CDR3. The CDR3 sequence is CASSGGTSGSRADTQYF. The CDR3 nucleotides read TGTGCCAGCAGCGGGGGGACTAGCGGGAGTAGGGCAGATACGCAGTATTTT.

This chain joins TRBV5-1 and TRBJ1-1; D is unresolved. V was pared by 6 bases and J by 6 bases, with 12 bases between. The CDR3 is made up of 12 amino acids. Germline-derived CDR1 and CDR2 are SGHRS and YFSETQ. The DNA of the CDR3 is TGCGCCAGCATCTACTCTGGGTCTGAAGCTTTCTTT. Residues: CASIYSGSEAFF.

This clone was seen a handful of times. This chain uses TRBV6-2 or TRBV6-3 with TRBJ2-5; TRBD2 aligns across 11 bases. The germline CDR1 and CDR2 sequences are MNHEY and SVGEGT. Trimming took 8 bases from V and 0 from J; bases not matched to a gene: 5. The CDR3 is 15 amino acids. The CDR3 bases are TGTGCCAGCGCCATAGCGGGAGGGTACCAAGAGACCCAGTACTTC. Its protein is CASAIAGGYQETQYF.

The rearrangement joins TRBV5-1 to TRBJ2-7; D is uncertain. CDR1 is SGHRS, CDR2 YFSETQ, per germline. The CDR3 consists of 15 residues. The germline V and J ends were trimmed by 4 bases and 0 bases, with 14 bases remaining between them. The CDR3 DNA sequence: TGCGCCAGCAGCCCGGACGTATCGAGCTCCTACGAGCAGTACTTC. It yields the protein CASSPDVSSSYEQYF.

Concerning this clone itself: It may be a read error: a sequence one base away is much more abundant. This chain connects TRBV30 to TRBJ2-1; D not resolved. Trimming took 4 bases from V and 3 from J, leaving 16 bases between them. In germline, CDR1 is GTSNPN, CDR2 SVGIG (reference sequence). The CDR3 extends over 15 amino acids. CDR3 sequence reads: CAWIVSECGYNEQFF. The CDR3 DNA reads TGTGCCTGGATTGTCTCGGAGTGTGGCTACAATGAGCAGTTCTTC.

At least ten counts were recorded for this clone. The CDR3 DNA reads as TGTGCCAGCAGTGATAGGGGCCACCGCACAGATACGCAGTATTTT. Translating gives CASSDRGHRTDTQYF. The V call is TRBV2, the J call TRBJ2-3, with D possibly matching TRBD1 (5 bases). The CDR3 extends over 15 amino acids. V was shortened by 3 bases and J by 1 base, with 11 bases between the two germline ends. Per the germline V gene, CDR1 is SNHLY and CDR2 is FYNNEI.

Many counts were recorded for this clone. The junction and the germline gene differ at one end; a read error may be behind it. CDR3 amino acids: CNARDPDGSDTQYF. CDR3 nucleotide sequence: TGCAATGCTAGAGATCCCGACGGCTCAGATACGCAGTATTTT. The chain couples TRBV20-1 to TRBJ2-3; D remains unclear. Germline CDR1 and CDR2: DFQATT and SNEGSKA (reference sequence). The CDR3 consists of 14 residues.

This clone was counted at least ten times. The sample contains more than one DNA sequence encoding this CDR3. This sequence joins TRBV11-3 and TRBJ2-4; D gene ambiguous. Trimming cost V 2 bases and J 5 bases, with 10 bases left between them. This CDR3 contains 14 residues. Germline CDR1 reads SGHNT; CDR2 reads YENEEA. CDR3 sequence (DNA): TGTGCCAGCAGCTTACGTACGCCGGAAAACATTCAGTACTTC. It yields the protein CASSLRTPENIQYF.